A selection of T cell receptor beta chains follows, all from one sample in a study of blood T cell repertoires in COVID-19. Generated by immunoSEQ multiplex PCR, the TCRdb table keeps only in-frame clones and is missing some. The sample carries around 320,000 clones, nearly 90% recorded once. The sequenced sample was PBMCs or T cells enriched from blood (not recorded which). The origin of the receptors is a woman aged 18 to 35 with acute COVID-19. CDR3s include the opening cysteine and the closing phenylalanine or tryptophan. Fields, in order: V gene, J gene, CDR3 protein.

v_gene: TRBV2
j_gene: TRBJ1-5
CDR3aa: CASRSRQMYQPQHF

v_gene: TRBV29-1
j_gene: TRBJ2-7
CDR3aa: CSVVTGRKEQYF

v_gene: TRBV3-1/TRBV3-2
j_gene: TRBJ2-3
CDR3aa: CASSQDRGTTQYF

v_gene: TRBV13
j_gene: TRBJ1-2
CDR3aa: CASSLAGRLGYTF

v_gene: TRBV9
j_gene: TRBJ1-1
CDR3aa: CASSAPTEEAFF

v_gene: TRBV11-1
j_gene: TRBJ2-3
CDR3aa: CASSPWGGITDTQYF

v_gene: TRBV30
j_gene: TRBJ2-3
CDR3aa: CAWRRAQTSGADTQYF

v_gene: TRBV28
j_gene: TRBJ1-5
CDR3aa: CASSLVGGEGQPQHF

v_gene: TRBV10-3
j_gene: TRBJ2-1
CDR3aa: CAISSLAGTLYNEQFF

v_gene: TRBV20-1
j_gene: TRBJ2-1
CDR3aa: CSASEARGNEQFF

v_gene: TRBV9
j_gene: TRBJ2-3
CDR3aa: CASSLAGGSDTQYF

v_gene: TRBV5-1
j_gene: TRBJ2-7
CDR3aa: CASSLLAGGRYEQYF

v_gene: TRBV19
j_gene: TRBJ1-1
CDR3aa: CASSQTTAGTEAFF

v_gene: TRBV10-3
j_gene: TRBJ1-2
CDR3aa: CAISGSGNYGYTF

v_gene: TRBV5-1
j_gene: TRBJ1-1
CDR3aa: CASSLVLSSIRGAHFPDEAFF

v_gene: TRBV9
j_gene: TRBJ2-7
CDR3aa: CASSAQLPSYEQYF

v_gene: TRBV7-9
j_gene: TRBJ1-1
CDR3aa: CASSSQQLAEAFF

v_gene: TRBV9
j_gene: TRBJ2-1
CDR3aa: CASSVVLADYNEQFF

v_gene: TRBV2
j_gene: TRBJ2-1
CDR3aa: CASSEQVYNEQFF

v_gene: TRBV5-1
j_gene: TRBJ1-2
CDR3aa: CASSLASGTHGYTF

v_gene: TRBV7-9
j_gene: TRBJ2-2
CDR3aa: CASSLEHLFGELFF

v_gene: TRBV28
j_gene: TRBJ1-1
CDR3aa: CASSSNGQGFFTEAFF

v_gene: TRBV14
j_gene: TRBJ2-3
CDR3aa: CASSQDRLAGGGADTQYF

v_gene: TRBV18
j_gene: TRBJ2-7
CDR3aa: CASSPQRWTGAAEQYF

v_gene: TRBV2
j_gene: TRBJ2-5
CDR3aa: CASSEARGGGRYF

v_gene: TRBV30
j_gene: TRBJ2-2
CDR3aa: CAWSVFAGGPGELFF

v_gene: TRBV28
j_gene: TRBJ1-1
CDR3aa: CATHPGQGLLEAFF

v_gene: TRBV30
j_gene: TRBJ2-3
CDR3aa: CAWSVGTETDTQYF

v_gene: TRBV5-1
j_gene: TRBJ2-1
CDR3aa: CASSPSGVAYNEQFF

v_gene: TRBV2
j_gene: TRBJ1-5
CDR3aa: CASSPGDQPQHF

v_gene: TRBV5-1
j_gene: TRBJ1-6
CDR3aa: CASSVGQGGLHSYNSPLHF

v_gene: TRBV6-4
j_gene: TRBJ2-2
CDR3aa: CASSPLAGGNTGELFF

v_gene: TRBV10-3
j_gene: TRBJ1-2
CDR3aa: CAISETGNGYTF

v_gene: TRBV28
j_gene: TRBJ1-4
CDR3aa: CASSPSTATNEKLFF

v_gene: TRBV6-2/TRBV6-3
j_gene: TRBJ1-1
CDR3aa: CASSYSRAGTEAFF

v_gene: TRBV5-6
j_gene: TRBJ1-4
CDR3aa: CASSLAGNTGTGEEKLFF

v_gene: TRBV3-1/TRBV3-2
j_gene: TRBJ1-4
CDR3aa: CASSQDLALRREKLFF

v_gene: TRBV28
j_gene: TRBJ1-4
CDR3aa: CASRGAGRGRNEKLFF

v_gene: TRBV5-6
j_gene: TRBJ2-1
CDR3aa: CASSLEGLGLDEQFF

v_gene: TRBV19
j_gene: TRBJ1-6
CDR3aa: CASSMSGFSSSYNSPLHF

v_gene: TRBV5-1
j_gene: TRBJ2-7
CDR3aa: CASSKTGTSGGEYEQYF

v_gene: TRBV7-8
j_gene: TRBJ1-1
CDR3aa: CASSLGSTGNTEAFF